This T cell receptor beta chain was recovered during a study of blood T cells in healthy people across ages. The CDR3 spans 13 residues. Germline CDR1 is MNHEY and CDR2 is SVGEGT. V dropped 0 bases and J dropped 4 bases, with 6 bases sitting between them. This clonotype was picked up a small number of times. Its antigen is still unknown. PCR was performed a second time for about 7 to 12 cycles using a sample-barcoded 5' primer and a J-beta primer mix. The template-switch adaptor, which had 12 random nucleotides, put a tag on each cDNA molecule. Each single sample gave us at least 3 million CDR3-containing paired-end reads. TCRdb redid the calling of the 5' RACE reads with MiXCR, one entry per CDR3 protein. The table includes some 1.5 million distinct CDR3 sequences, roughly 27% detected once. Study-wide results and limits: Long-lived and aged donors differed, with more naive CD4+ cells and higher diversity in the long-lived.

The chain uses TRBV6-2 or TRBV6-3 and TRBJ1-2; no clear D gene. The TCR originated in a woman aged 30 to 39 in good health. What was sequenced was blood. The CDR3 sequence: CASSYSMVYGYTF. The CDR3 DNA is TGTGCCAGCAGTTACTCGATGGTCTATGGCTACACCTTC.